This T cell receptor beta chain was identified in a study of blood T cell repertoires in COVID-19. Study information: Italy, Spain and the United States were the sources of the convalescent and acute COVID-19 samples.

Original processing notes: Quantification of nucleated cells was approximated via reference gene primer amplification. The repertoire was sequenced with immunoSEQ multiplex PCR; TCRdb's copy has only in-frame clones and lacks some. From that table come the V and J calls and clone size; the DNA was used to work out D and trimming. The sample shows 130,000 or so clones, roughly 79% of them seen only once. The CDR3 covers 13 residues. V trimming: 4 bases; J trimming: 2 bases; junction bases outside the gene matches: 1. The germline gives CDR1 SGHTA, CDR2 FQGNSA. J is TRBJ2-7 and V is TRBV7-2; the match to TRBD1 covers 8 bases. Material: peripheral blood. The source is a human donor in a cohort sampled during active COVID-19. Here the CDR3 DNA reads TGTGCCAGCAGCTGGGACAGGACCTACGAGCAGTACTTC. Translated: CASSWDRTYEQYF.